A single sample gave rise to the 20 T cell receptor beta chains below, sequenced in a study of cytomegalovirus exposure and HLA in healthy donors. The study ran its PCR with 60 Vbeta and 13 Jbeta primers. The method was immunoSEQ multiplex PCR; TCRdb's version includes in-frame clones alone and lacks a portion of them. The sample lists about 140,000 clones; about 80% were seen once. Input material: PBMCs. All receptors come from a man in his thirties or forties in good health and CMV-seropositive.

In this sample, this clone turned up a few times. V gene TRBV5-4 combines with J gene TRBJ2-7, with TRBD1 matching over 8 bases. V trimming: 4 bases; J trimming: 3 bases; junction bases outside the gene matches: 12. The CDR3 consists of 16 residues. From germline, CDR1 is SGHNT and CDR2 YYREEE (reference sequence). The CDR3 sequence: CASSTRDRRINYEQYF. The CDR3 region has the DNA TGTGCCAGCAGCACCCGGGACAGGCGAATCAACTACGAGCAGTACTTC.

The count of this clone is one. The chain combines TRBV11-3 with TRBJ2-7, with 10 bases identical to TRBD1. V lost 0 bases to trimming and J lost 4 bases; unmatched junction nucleotides: 3. The V gene's germline CDR1 is SGHNT and CDR2 YENEEA. The length of the CDR3 is 15 residues. This CDR3 reads CASSLDGTGVYEQYF. CDR3 bases: TGTGCCAGCAGCTTAGATGGGACAGGGGTGTACGAGCAGTACTTC. Variable domain in full (rest from reference TRBV11-3 and TRBJ2-7): EAGVVQSPRYKIIEKKQPVAFWCNPISGHNTLYWYLQNLGQGPELLIRYENEEAVDDSQLPKDRFSAERLKGVDSTLKIQPAELGDSAVYLCASSLDGTGVYEQYFGPGTRLTVT.

This chain uses TRBV15 with TRBJ2-3; TRBD1 aligns across 8 bases. Germline V gives CDR1 LNHNV, CDR2 YYDKDF (reference sequence). The CDR3 extends over 14 amino acids. V was pared by 3 bases and J by 4 bases, with 3 bases of the junction left unmatched. The CDR3: CATSRDRVADTQYF. The CDR3 nucleotides are TGTGCCACCAGCAGGGACAGGGTGGCAGATACGCAGTATTTT. The full variable domain, completed using reference TRBV15 and TRBJ2-3, is DAMVIQNPRYQVTQFGKPVTLSCSQTLNHNVMYWYQQKSSQAPKLLFHYYDKDFNNEADTPDNFQSRRPNTSFCFLDIRSPGLGDTAMYLCATSRDRVADTQYFGPGTRLTVL.

As concerns this clone: A junction boundary mismatches the germline segment, possibly from a read error. For the CDR3, the DNA is TGTGCCAGCAGTTTAGACAGGGATGGGAAAAAGTTCTTC. Its protein is CASSLDRDGKKFF. This chain connects TRBV7-2 to TRBJ2-1; TRBD1 matches 7 bases. The germline V gene has CDR1 SGHTA and CDR2 FQGNSA. The CDR3 totals 13 residues.

In DNA form, the CDR3 reads TGTGCCAGCAGCTTAGGAGGGAGTGCCTACAATGAGCAGTTCTTC. This codes for CASSLGGSAYNEQFF. The chain employs TRBV11-1 and TRBJ2-1, with D perhaps matching TRBD2 (5 bases). V was pared by 1 base and J by 2 bases, with 9 bases between. The V gene's germline CDR1 is SGHAT and CDR2 FQDESV (reference sequence). The CDR3 runs to 15 residues. The full variable domain, rest sourced from reference TRBV11-1 and TRBJ2-1, is EAEVAQSPRYKITEKSQAVAFWCDPISGHATLYWYRQILGQGPELLVQFQDESVVDDSQLPKDRFSAERLKGVDSTLKIQPAELGDSAMYLCASSLGGSAYNEQFFGPGTRLTVL.

This rearrangement joins TRBV5-8 to TRBJ1-1; 7 bases fit TRBD1. V was clipped by 9 bases and J by 0 bases; unmatched bases: 11. Germline values: CDR1 SGHTS, CDR2 YDEGEE. The CDR3 is 15 residues long. The CDR3 region is CATEPQGWVNTEAFF. In DNA, the CDR3 is TGTGCCACCGAACCACAGGGGTGGGTGAACACTGAAGCTTTCTTT.

The chain couples TRBV7-6 to TRBJ1-2, with TRBD1 identical over 10 bases. This CDR3 region has 15 residues. Germline V gene lookup returns CDR1 SGHVS and CDR2 FNYEAQ. J gave up 7 bases and V 2 bases, and 7 bases lay outside the gene matches. CDR3 sequence: CASSLTGTGELGYTF. Written as DNA, the CDR3 is TGTGCCAGCAGCTTAACCGGGACAGGGGAACTTGGCTACACCTTC.

V gene TRBV30 combines with J gene TRBJ1-5; D unclear. V lost 2 bases to trimming and J lost 6 bases, with 14 bases between them. This CDR3 spans 14 amino acids. The germline gives CDR1 GTSNPN, CDR2 SVGIG (reference sequence). The CDR3 nucleotides are TGTGCCTGGAGTCCGCGGAGGTTTTCTCAGCCCCAGCATTTT. The encoded protein is CAWSPRRFSQPQHF.

The rearrangement joins TRBV5-1 to TRBJ2-5, with TRBD2 identical over 7 bases. V shed 0 bases and J 4 bases; nucleotides not matched to a gene: 3. The CDR3 totals 14 residues. CDR1 and CDR2 (germline): SGHRS, YFSETQ. The CDR3 sequence is CASSLAGEGETQYF. CDR3 nucleotides: TGCGCCAGCAGCTTGGCCGGGGAGGGAGAGACCCAGTACTTC.

The chain combines TRBV5-4 with TRBJ2-1; TRBD1 matches at 8 bases. Germline CDR1 SGHNT, CDR2 YYREEE (reference sequence). With 0 bases clipped from V and 6 bases from J, the junction kept 8 bases outside the gene matches. This CDR3 contains 16 residues. The CDR3 nucleotides read TGTGCCAGCAGCTTGGAAACAGGGGGTTTGCGCAATGAGCAGTTCTTC. Its protein product is CASSLETGGLRNEQFF.

V is TRBV6-5 and J is TRBJ1-1, with D possibly being TRBD1 (6 bases). There are 13 residues in the CDR3. Germline CDR1 and CDR2: MNHEY and SVGAGI. The V end lost 6 bases, the J end lost 12 bases, and 20 bases lay between the germline ends. CDR3 sequence: CASSPNRAAFSFF. In DNA, the CDR3 is TGTGCCAGCAGCCCAAACAGGGCGGCTTTCTCTTTCTTT.

The chain employs TRBV15 and TRBJ1-6, with TRBD1 as a possible D gene (6 bases). CDR3 length: 15 residues. CDR1 and CDR2 from the germline V gene are LNHNV and YYDKDF (reference sequence). V was clipped by 5 bases and J by 7 bases, with 15 bases between them. CDR3 region: CATSVRDISNSPLHF. Written as DNA, the CDR3 is TGTGCCACCAGCGTTCGGGACATTTCGAATTCACCCCTCCACTTT.

The chain is built from TRBV19 and TRBJ1-1; D may be TRBD1 (5 bases). Deletions cut 4 bases from V and 1 base from J, with 10 bases between. Germline-derived CDR1 and CDR2 are LNHDA and SQIVND (reference sequence). The CDR3 is 14 residues long. The DNA of the CDR3 is TGTGCCAGTAGTACCCAGACAGCGAACACTGAAGCTTTCTTT. As protein: CASSTQTANTEAFF.

The chain uses TRBV27 and TRBJ2-7; D may be TRBD2 (6 bases). Trimming left V 5 bases short and J 2 bases short, with 16 bases between. The CDR3 is made up of 15 amino acids. Germline CDR1 is MNHEY and CDR2 is SMNVEV (reference sequence). The DNA for the CDR3 is TGTGCCAGCAGTCTAGAGGGGAGGCCTCCCTACGAGCAGTACTTC. This gives the protein CASSLEGRPPYEQYF.

The rearrangement links TRBV18 to TRBJ2-1, with 8 bases aligning to TRBD1. J lost 3 bases, V lost 0 bases, and 4 bases had no gene match. Germline V lookup: CDR1 KGHSH, CDR2 LQKENI. CDR3 length equals 16 residues. The CDR3 DNA reads as TGTGCCAGCTCACCACCGAGACAGGGGAACTACAATGAGCAGTTCTTC. Amino acid sequence: CASSPPRQGNYNEQFF.

The chain employs TRBV13 and TRBJ2-7, with 7 bases fitting TRBD1. The CDR3 loop spans 14 amino acids. Germline-derived CDR1 and CDR2 are PRHDT and FYEKMQ (reference sequence). With V trimmed by 5 bases and J by 5 bases, 9 bases remained unmatched. The CDR3 reads CASSPRQGGHEQYF. The CDR3, as DNA: TGTGCCAGCAGCCCCCGACAGGGTGGGCACGAGCAGTACTTC.

In this sample, this clone turned up once. The chain uses TRBV5-1 and TRBJ1-2; 10 bases agree with TRBD1. Trimming at V came to 1 base and at J to 5 bases, leaving 5 bases not matched to a gene. The CDR3 sequence is 15 residues long. Germline V gene sequence: CDR1 SGHRS, CDR2 YFSETQ. CDR3 nucleotide sequence: TGCGCCAGCAGCTTGCTCGGGACAGGGGAATATGGCTACACCTTC. Translating it yields CASSLLGTGEYGYTF.

The rearrangement links TRBV14 to TRBJ1-3; D is unclear. V lost 4 bases and J lost 0, with 13 bases in between. Germline V CDR1 and CDR2: SGHDN, FVKESK. CDR3 size: 16 residues. CDR3 region: CASSPDTFSSGNTIYF. CDR3 coding DNA: TGTGCCAGCAGCCCCGACACGTTCAGCTCTGGAAACACCATATATTTT.

The V and J genes are TRBV7-2 and TRBJ2-5, with D hard to call. The CDR3 is 15 residues long. With 1 base removed from V and 9 bases from J, the gap between germline ends came to 18 bases. Germline V gene data show CDR1 as SGHTA and CDR2 as FQGNSA. In nucleotides, the CDR3 is TGTGCCAGCAGCTTAGGAGGAAACAAAGTAGTGGCCCAGTACTTC. Protein sequence: CASSLGGNKVVAQYF.

The V and J genes are TRBV9 and TRBJ1-2, with 8 positions matching TRBD1. This CDR3 has 17 amino acids. The germline V gene has CDR1 SGDLS and CDR2 YYNGEE. V gave up 0 bases and J gave up 0 bases; unmatched junction bases: 7. As DNA, the CDR3 is TGTGCCAGCAGCGTAGTGACAGGGGACTGGACTAACTATGGCTACACCTTC. It yields the protein CASSVVTGDWTNYGYTF.